This entry lists 11 T cell receptor beta chains sequenced from one sample in a study of vaccination and CD4 T cells after COVID-19. Which antigens these TCRs recognize remains unknown. Treatment in this sample: roughly 10-day PBMC culture with coronavirus spike peptide pools or control peptides (ViraFEST assay). The assay that was used to sequence DNA from cultured CD4+ T cells was the Oncomine TCR Beta short-read assay. TCRdb used MiXCR to reprocess the PCR reads, holding one entry per CDR3 protein. Of fewer than 15,000 distinct CDR3 sequences in the sample, 40% to 55% were seen once. Sequenced material: CD4+ T cells from blood, cultured in vitro, taken after SARS-CoV-2 vaccination. These receptors originate from a human donor who had recovered from COVID-19.

This chain connects TRBV2 to TRBJ2-1, with 10 bases lining up with TRBD2. The V segment lost 7 bases and the J segment 0 bases; nucleotides outside the gene matches: 0. Germline V gives CDR1 SNHLY, CDR2 FYNNEI. CDR3 length: 14 residues. The CDR3 bases are TGTGCCAGCACTAGCGGGAGCTCCTACAATGAGCAGTTCTTC. It translates to CASTSGSSYNEQFF.

This clonotype appeared once. V usage is TRBV20-1 and J usage is TRBJ2-6; 8 bases line up with TRBD1. The V gene end was trimmed by 7 bases and the J gene end by 1 base; junction bases not matched to a gene: 6. There are 15 residues in the CDR3. Germline V gene lookup returns CDR1 DFQATT and CDR2 SNEGSKA (reference sequence). CDR3 bases: TGCAGTGTAAAACACAGGGGGTCTGGGGCCAACGTCCTGACTTTC. The encoded protein is CSVKHRGSGANVLTF.

The chain has TRBV4-2 and TRBJ2-3; D perhaps matches TRBD2 (5 bases). Germline V lookup: CDR1 LGHNA, CDR2 YNFKEQ. The CDR3 has 17 residues. V lost 0 bases to trimming and J lost 2 bases, with 15 bases between them. CDR3 nucleotide sequence: TGTGCCAGCAGCCAAGAGGGAGCACATCTCCCCACAGATACGCAGTATTTT. This translates into CASSQEGAHLPTDTQYF.

This clonotype was picked up a small number of times. V usage is TRBV20-1 and J usage is TRBJ2-3; 10 bases fit TRBD2. The CDR3 extends over 19 amino acids. CDR1 DFQATT and CDR2 SNEGSKA come from the germline V gene (reference sequence). Trimming took 1 base from V and 2 from J; bases not matched to a gene: 15. The CDR3 DNA sequence: TGCAGTGCTAGAGCCCCTAGCGGGAGCCCTATACGTTCCACAGATACGCAGTATTTT. Its protein is CSARAPSGSPIRSTDTQYF.

This clonotype was found a few times. The chain has TRBV20-1 and TRBJ2-4; TRBD1 agrees at 9 bases. The J segment lost 6 bases and the V segment lost 7 bases, leaving 10 bases of the junction unmatched. This CDR3 spans 14 amino acids. Germline V gene data show CDR1 as DFQATT and CDR2 as SNEGSKA (reference sequence). The chain's CDR3 is CSVPGQGQGNIQYF. The CDR3 region has the DNA TGCAGTGTACCGGGACAGGGCCAAGGAAACATTCAGTACTTC.

This clonotype was detected a few times. The chain couples TRBV20-1 to TRBJ1-2; 10 nucleotides line up with TRBD1. The germline V gene has CDR1 DFQATT and CDR2 SNEGSKA (reference sequence). CDR3 size: 14 residues. With 8 bases clipped from V and 0 bases from J, the junction kept 6 bases outside the gene matches. In DNA form, the CDR3 reads TGCAGTCCGGGACAGGGGAGAGCTAACTATGGCTACACCTTC. It translates to CSPGQGRANYGYTF.

As regards this clonotype: The junction differs from germline at one of its ends, possibly a read error. The chain carries TRBV6-4 and TRBJ1-1; no firm D call. Per germline, CDR1 MRHNA and CDR2 SNTAGT. The CDR3 has 11 amino acids. Written as DNA, the CDR3 is TGCGAAAAAGGAGTGAACACTGAAGCTTTCTTT. It codes for CEKGVNTEAFF.

The chain links TRBV24-1 to TRBJ2-1; D remains ambiguous. CDR3 length: 13 amino acids. The germline V gene encodes CDR1 KGHDR and CDR2 SFDVKD. Trimming pared 0 bases from V and 8 bases from J, leaving 7 bases between. The CDR3 nucleotides are TGTGCCACCAGTGATTTGAGGCTCCATGAGCAGTTCTTC. Protein sequence: CATSDLRLHEQFF.

Here the CDR3 reads CASSRRGYTQYF. As DNA, the CDR3 is TGTGCCAGCAGCCGAAGGGGTTATACGCAGTATTTT. This chain uses TRBV5-6 with TRBJ2-3; a weak D match, TRBD1 (5 bases). Trimming cost V 4 bases and J 7 bases, with 10 bases left between them. Germline CDR1 and CDR2: SGHDT and YYEEEE. This CDR3 has 12 residues.

By sample fraction, this clonotype is medium-sized. The rearrangement uses TRBV20-1 and TRBJ2-1; the match to TRBD1 covers 7 bases. There are 14 residues in the CDR3. From germline, CDR1 is DFQATT and CDR2 SNEGSKA (reference sequence). V shed 6 bases, J shed 6 bases, and the junction held 11 bases outside the gene matches. The CDR3 reads CSAIQGPSVNEQFF. The CDR3 DNA reads TGCAGTGCCATACAGGGGCCCTCTGTCAATGAGCAGTTCTTC.

Of note for this clonotype: The junction shows a germline mismatch at one end, possibly a read error. The chain recombines TRBV7-2 with TRBJ2-5; TRBD1 aligns across 10 bases. Germline V gives CDR1 SGHTA, CDR2 FQGNSA. This CDR3 is built from 17 residues. The CDR3: CASSLRSGTGDQGTQYF. CDR3 bases: TGTGCCAGCAGCTTAAGGTCCGGGACAGGGGACCAAGGGACCCAGTACTTC.